This T cell receptor beta chain originates from a study of lymphopenia after photon versus proton radiotherapy. Profiling relied on immunoSEQ multiplex PCR, and the TCRdb table lists in-frame clones only, not all of them. Found here are about 7,300 clones, roughly nine tenths of them singletons; the top ten hold 17%. The sequence was obtained from a man aged 55 to 69 with cholangiocarcinoma. The sequences come from peripheral blood, collected from a patient treated with photon-based radiotherapy.

CDR3 in amino acids: CASSLGAGYEQYF. DNA for the CDR3: TGTGCCAGCAGCTTAGGGGCGGGCTACGAGCAGTACTTC. The V gene is TRBV7-9, the J gene TRBJ2-7; a possible D gene is TRBD2 (5 bases). This CDR3 is built from 13 residues. The germline V and J ends were trimmed by 1 base and 3 bases, with 7 bases remaining between them. Germline lookup yields CDR1 SEHNR and CDR2 FQNEAQ (reference sequence).